The 6 T cell receptor beta chains presented below share a single source sample, sequenced in a study of cytotoxic CD8 clonotypes in ibrutinib-treated CLL. This table comes from immunoSEQ multiplex PCR, and its TCRdb copy is limited to in-frame clones, with some not included. The sample lists about 92,000 clones, around 77% occurring once. Sample: PBMCs, taken after 24 months of ibrutinib treatment. These receptors were collected from a human donor with chronic lymphocytic leukemia.

This chain joins TRBV28 and TRBJ1-4, with unresolved D. V was trimmed by 5 bases and J by 4 bases, leaving 11 bases between them. The V gene's germline CDR1 is MDHEN and CDR2 SYDVKM. This CDR3 has 14 amino acids. The CDR3 spells CASSPSRRNEKLFF. In nucleotides, the CDR3 is TGTGCCAGCAGTCCCTCCAGGCGTAATGAAAAACTGTTTTTT.

This clone came up a few times. The V call is TRBV6-4, the J call TRBJ2-1, with 12 nucleotides matching TRBD2. CDR3 length equals 15 residues. The germline CDR1 and CDR2 sequences are MRHNA and SNTAGT. V shed 5 bases and J 9 bases; nucleotides not matched to a gene: 8. CDR3 bases: TGTGCCAGCAGTTCCCGACTAGCGGGAGAGGCTGAGCAGTTCTTC. This translates into CASSSRLAGEAEQFF.

V gene TRBV5-1 combines with J gene TRBJ2-1; 8 bases map to TRBD1. CDR1 is SGHRS, CDR2 YFSETQ, per germline. The CDR3 is 16 residues long. With V trimmed by 6 bases and J by 0 bases, 8 bases remained unmatched. Here the CDR3 reads CASNPGQADSYNEQFF. The CDR3 coding sequence is TGCGCCAGCAACCCGGGACAGGCGGACTCCTACAATGAGCAGTTCTTC.

This chain joins TRBV19 and TRBJ2-5, with a weak D call TRBD2 (7 bases). The V and J ends lost 5 bases and 4 bases respectively, with 11 bases between them. Germline values: CDR1 LNHDA, CDR2 SQIVND (reference sequence). This CDR3 region has 13 residues. CDR3 sequence: CASSPGGRETQYF. In DNA, the CDR3 is TGTGCCAGTAGTCCGGGGGGCCGAGAGACCCAGTACTTC.

The V and J genes are TRBV2 and TRBJ2-7, with D unclear. The CDR3 has 10 amino acids. V shed 5 bases and J shed 1 base, with 0 bases lying between them. Germline values: CDR1 SNHLY, CDR2 FYNNEI. The CDR3 coding sequence is TGTGCCAGCAGTTCCTACGAGCAGTACTTC. Translated, it gives CASSSYEQYF.

The V gene is TRBV27, the J gene TRBJ1-4; D gene unclear. Germline V CDR1 and CDR2: MNHEY, SMNVEV (reference sequence). The V end lost 2 bases, the J end lost 2 bases, and 9 bases lay between the germline ends. The CDR3 loop spans 15 amino acids. This CDR3 is CASSLRVGTNEKLFF. CDR3 bases: TGTGCCAGCAGTTTACGCGTCGGCACTAATGAAAAACTGTTTTTT.